The 31 T cell receptor beta chains reported below all come from one sample, sequenced in a study of blood T cells in healthy people across ages (dated by TCRdb to between 2014 and 2016). Libraries were constructed by 5' RACE. Sequencer: Illumina HiSeq 2500. The second PCR ran for roughly 7 to 11 cycles and used a J-beta primer mix along with a sample-barcoded 5' primer. TCRdb reworked the public reads: Q25 trimming with fastp, MiXCR clone assembly, productive beta chains retained. Every distinct CDR3 protein forms one entry, paired with its most common genes and DNA. Here the sample has about a million distinct CDR3 sequences; roughly 51% occur a single time. Clones ranked in the top ten supply about a fifth of the sample. Sequencing used blood. Receptors were obtained from an older woman in good health.

The chain couples TRBV7-9 to TRBJ1-2, with D uncertain. Germline assignment: CDR1 SEHNR and CDR2 FQNEAQ (reference sequence). The CDR3 has 15 amino acids. The ends were cut back, 5 bases at V and 5 bases at J, with 18 bases in the middle. CDR3 sequence: CASSRPPLAAYGYTF. The CDR3 DNA is TGTGCCAGCAGCCGACCTCCCTTGGCGGCATATGGCTACACCTTC.

This clonotype was counted between two and nine times. The chain recombines TRBV5-1 with TRBJ2-4; 7 bases map to TRBD2. The CDR3 length is 15 residues. Germline V gene data show CDR1 as SGHRS and CDR2 as YFSETQ. V trimming: 7 bases; J trimming: 1 base; junction bases outside the gene matches: 8. The CDR3, as DNA: TGCGCCAGCCGACCCTCGACTAGCGCCAAAAACATTCAGTACTTC. The encoded protein is CASRPSTSAKNIQYF.

This chain joins TRBV3-1 and TRBJ2-2, with D perhaps TRBD2 (6 bases). V was shortened by 4 bases and J by 3 bases, with 15 bases between the two germline ends. This CDR3 is 16 amino acids long. Germline-derived CDR1 and CDR2 are LGHDT and YNNKEL (reference sequence). CDR3 coding DNA: TGTGCCAGCAGCCTCCCCCGGGACTCCTACACCGGGGAGCTGTTTTTT. Translation: CASSLPRDSYTGELFF.

This clonotype has only a few counts. The CDR3 loop is CASSPRQNTEAFF. The CDR3 DNA reads TGTGCCAGCAGCCCAAGACAGAACACTGAAGCTTTCTTT. The V call is TRBV7-9, the J call TRBJ1-1; D is undetermined. The CDR3 consists of 13 residues. With 5 bases removed from V and 1 base from J, the gap between germline ends came to 8 bases. From germline, CDR1 is SEHNR and CDR2 FQNEAQ (reference sequence).

This clonotype has a single count. This may arise from a read error, as a much more abundant clone is one base away. The V and J genes are TRBV5-1 and TRBJ2-5; no clear D. CDR1 and CDR2 (germline): SGHRS, YFSETQ. The CDR3 totals 10 residues. Trimming took 7 bases from V and 11 from J, leaving 12 bases between them. CDR3 region: CASLRLGQYF. CDR3 DNA sequence: TGCGCCAGCCTGAGGTTAGGGCAGTACTTC.

This clonotype was recorded a few times. The chain uses TRBV12-3 or TRBV12-4 and TRBJ2-7, with TRBD2 as a possible D gene (6 bases). The V end was cut by 1 base, the J end by 3 bases, with 13 bases between. The CDR3 covers 15 residues. The CDR3 protein is CASSLVAGTDYEQYF. The CDR3 coding sequence is TGTGCCAGCAGTTTAGTGGCGGGGACCGACTACGAGCAGTACTTC.

As concerns this clonotype: A single base separates this from a much larger clone, so it may be a read error. The chain combines TRBV5-8 with TRBJ2-7; no definite D call. The germline CDR1 and CDR2 sequences are SGHTS and YDEGEE. V shed 1 base and J shed 7 bases, with 18 bases lying between them. The CDR3 is 15 amino acids. The CDR3 region is CASSLSRSSYNEQYF. CDR3 DNA: TGTGCCAGCAGCTTGTCCAGAAGCTCCTACAATGAGCAGTACTTC.

This clonotype was observed many times. Just one base apart from a much larger clone, this may be a read error. The V and J genes are TRBV29-1 and TRBJ2-7; D might be TRBD1 (6 bases). The CDR3 loop spans 11 amino acids. The V gene lost 3 bases and the J gene lost 5 bases, with 8 bases spanning the gap. Germline V CDR1 and CDR2: SQVTM, ANQGSEA. CDR3 in amino acids: CSVDRGHEQYF. The CDR3 bases are TGCAGCGTTGACAGGGGCCACGAGCAGTACTTC.

V usage is TRBV27 and J usage is TRBJ2-1, with a weak D call TRBD2 (6 bases). The V and J ends lost 3 bases and 5 bases respectively, with 11 bases between them. Per germline, CDR1 MNHEY and CDR2 SMNVEV (reference sequence). CDR3 size: 14 residues. CDR3 protein: CASSFGTYNNEQFF. Written as DNA, the CDR3 is TGTGCCAGCAGTTTCGGGACTTACAACAATGAGCAGTTCTTC.

This clonotype was seen only a few times. The chain has TRBV27 and TRBJ2-5; D may be TRBD2 (6 bases). Per germline, CDR1 MNHEY and CDR2 SMNVEV (reference sequence). This CDR3 comprises 14 residues. V was trimmed by 5 bases and J by 5 bases, leaving 15 bases between them. The CDR3: CASSPLEGLETQYF. DNA for the CDR3: TGTGCCAGCAGTCCCCTGGAGGGGCTGGAGACCCAGTACTTC.

The chain combines TRBV5-1 with TRBJ2-5, with D possibly matching TRBD2 (6 bases). CDR1 is SGHRS and CDR2 is YFSETQ in the germline V gene. The CDR3 extends over 12 amino acids. The germline V and J ends were trimmed by 4 bases and 11 bases, with 15 bases remaining between them. The CDR3 nucleotides read TGCGCCAGCAGCAGCCCGGTCGGAGGGCAGTACTTC. It yields the protein CASSSPVGGQYF. The full variable domain, completed using reference TRBV5-1 and TRBJ2-5, is KAGVTQTPRYLIKTRGQQVTLSCSPISGHRSVSWYQQTPGQGLQFLFEYFSETQRNKGNFPGRFSGRQFSNSRSEMNVSTLELGDSALYLCASSSPVGGQYFGPGTRLLVL.

There are a few counts of this clonotype. The chain couples TRBV6-6 to TRBJ2-7; D may match TRBD1 or TRBD2 (6 bases each). The germline CDR1 and CDR2 sequences are MNHNY and SVGAGI (reference sequence). Trimming took off 4 bases at V and 2 bases at J, with 12 bases between the two ends. The CDR3 consists of 14 residues. The CDR3 region is CASSFVGGAYEQYF. CDR3 coding DNA: TGTGCCAGCAGTTTCGTCGGGGGCGCCTACGAGCAGTACTTC.

The V and J genes are TRBV28 and TRBJ2-7; 7 nucleotides line up with TRBD1. Trimming removed 6 bases from V and 5 bases from J; junction bases left unmatched: 10. This CDR3 region has 14 residues. CDR1 and CDR2 from the germline V gene are MDHEN and SYDVKM. The CDR3 sequence: CASRVYRGGNEQYF. The CDR3 nucleotides read TGTGCCAGCAGGGTCTACAGGGGTGGTAACGAGCAGTACTTC. Filled out from reference TRBV28 and TRBJ2-7, the complete variable domain reads DVKVTQSSRYLVKRTGEKVFLECVQDMDHENMFWYRQDPGLGLRLIYFSYDVKMKEKGDIPEGYSVSREKKERFSLILESASTNQTSMYLCASRVYRGGNEQYFGPGTRLTVT.

This chain connects TRBV5-6 to TRBJ2-4; 9 nucleotides align to TRBD2. The J call is in doubt because the DNA end fits TRBJ2-7 better. The CDR3 is 15 residues long. Germline V gene sequence: CDR1 SGHDT, CDR2 YYEEEE. As DNA, the CDR3 is TGTGCCAGCAGCCCAGGGACTAGCTTTAGCCACGAGCAGTACTTC. Amino acids: CASSPGTSFSHEQYF.

The sample holds a few counts of this clonotype. This rearrangement joins TRBV27 to TRBJ2-5, with 10 bases that match TRBD2. V was pared by 4 bases and J by 1 base, with 3 bases of the junction left unmatched. Germline CDR1 reads MNHEY; CDR2 reads SMNVEV (reference sequence). The CDR3 spans 15 residues. The CDR3 spells CASSSSGSIQETQYF. Here the CDR3 DNA reads TGTGCCAGCAGTTCTAGCGGGAGTATCCAAGAGACCCAGTACTTC.

This clonotype showed up just a few times. This chain links TRBV5-8 with TRBJ2-6; D is uncertain. Germline CDR1 reads SGHTS; CDR2 reads YDEGEE. The CDR3 has 13 residues. Trimming shortened V by 0 bases and J by 4 bases, and 2 bases separated the two germline ends. The CDR3 DNA is TGTGCCAGCAGCTTGGTAGGGGCCAACGTCCTGACTTTC. Amino acid sequence: CASSLVGANVLTF.

The gene calls are TRBV7-2 and TRBJ2-7, with D unresolved. V dropped 8 bases and J dropped 7 bases, with 18 bases sitting between them. The germline CDR1 and CDR2 sequences are SGHTA and FQGNSA. This CDR3 is 13 amino acids long. For the CDR3, the DNA is TGTGCCAGCCATGCACTTAGCTACAATGAGCAGTACTTC. Protein sequence: CASHALSYNEQYF.

Only a few counts were recorded for this clonotype. This chain links TRBV30 with TRBJ2-1; D ambiguous. Trimming took off 1 base at V and 6 bases at J, with 13 bases between the two ends. Per the germline V gene, CDR1 is GTSNPN and CDR2 is SVGIG (reference sequence). CDR3 size: 14 residues. The CDR3 DNA follows: TGTGCCTGGAGTGGGAGCTCCCCTGTCAATGAGCAGTTCTTC. The encoded protein is CAWSGSSPVNEQFF. The full variable domain, completed using reference TRBV30 and TRBJ2-1, is SQTIHQWPATLVQPVGSPLSLECTVEGTSNPNLYWYRQAAGRGLQLLFYSVGIGQISSEVPQNLSASRPQDRQFILSSKKLLLSDSGFYLCAWSGSSPVNEQFFGPGTRLTVL.

The chain uses TRBV18 and TRBJ2-5; 9 bases agree with TRBD1. This CDR3 is built from 15 residues. Germline V CDR1 and CDR2: KGHSH, LQKENI. J was trimmed by 4 bases and V by 3 bases; bases with no gene match: 6. The CDR3 nucleotides read TGTGCCAGCTCACCTCGTATGGGACAGGGAGAGACCCAGTACTTC. Its translation: CASSPRMGQGETQYF.

This chain connects TRBV2 to TRBJ1-6, with 8 bases that match TRBD1. Germline assignment: CDR1 SNHLY and CDR2 FYNNEI. CDR3 length: 15 residues. V shed 6 bases, J shed 7 bases, and the junction held 8 bases outside the gene matches. The CDR3 loop is CASRTPGQANSPLHF. The CDR3 nucleotides are TGTGCCAGCAGGACCCCGGGACAGGCGAATTCACCCCTCCACTTT.

This sequence joins TRBV7-9 and TRBJ2-2; the match to TRBD2 covers 7 bases. The CDR3 runs to 13 residues. Germline CDR1 is SEHNR and CDR2 is FQNEAQ (reference sequence). V shed 11 bases and J 3 bases; nucleotides not matched to a gene: 6. The CDR3: CACLAGDTGELFF. The CDR3 nucleotides are TGTGCCTGTCTGGCGGGAGACACCGGGGAGCTGTTTTTT.

This clonotype was counted a few times. The chain is built from TRBV4-3 and TRBJ2-3; 7 bases agree with TRBD1. The junction had 8 bases not matched to a gene; V was cut back by 7 bases and J by 4 bases. Germline V lookup: CDR1 LGHNA, CDR2 YSLEER. This CDR3 is 14 amino acids long. This CDR3 is CASTQDRTADTQYF. CDR3 bases: TGCGCCAGCACCCAGGACAGGACTGCAGATACGCAGTATTTT.

The chain has TRBV12-3 or TRBV12-4 and TRBJ1-5, with D possibly TRBD1 on 5 matching bases. The germline V and J ends were trimmed by 7 bases and 4 bases, with 14 bases remaining between them. The CDR3 covers 14 residues. The CDR3 reads CASIQGRSNQPQHF. The CDR3 DNA sequence: TGTGCCAGCATCCAGGGACGTTCAAATCAGCCCCAGCATTTT.

This clonotype was observed a few times. The CDR3 DNA is TGTGCCAGCAGTTTTATCAGGTCCCACGAGCAGTACTTC. This codes for CASSFIRSHEQYF. The chain links TRBV27 to TRBJ2-7; D unresolved. CDR3 length: 13 amino acids. Trimming cost V 3 bases and J 5 bases, with 11 bases left between them. Germline V CDR1 and CDR2: MNHEY, SMNVEV (reference sequence).

The chain recombines TRBV21-1 with TRBJ2-1; the D call in the table, TRBD2, was not verified against the DNA. TRBV21-1 is marked as a pseudogene. The CDR3 spans 18 residues. The DNA for the CDR3 is TGTGCCAGCAGCAAACCAAGGCCCCGGGTAGCGGGAGTCTATGAGCAGTTCTTC. Its translation is CASSKPRPRVAGVYEQFF.

The table lists this clonotype with a few counts. The CDR3: CSVGAADTQYF. CDR3 coding DNA: TGCAGCGTTGGTGCGGCAGATACGCAGTATTTT. The J gene is TRBJ2-3, the V gene TRBV29-1; unclear D gene. The germline V gene encodes CDR1 SQVTM and CDR2 ANQGSEA. CDR3 size: 11 residues. The V end lost 4 bases, the J end lost 4 bases, and 6 bases lay between the germline ends.

The V and J genes are TRBV20-1 and TRBJ1-5; TRBD1 matches 7 bases. Germline V gene sequence: CDR1 DFQATT, CDR2 SNEGSKA (reference sequence). CDR3 length: 16 amino acids. V shed 0 bases and J 2 bases; nucleotides not matched to a gene: 7. The CDR3 region is CSARDQLGTGNQPQHF. The CDR3 nucleotides are TGCAGTGCTAGAGATCAGTTGGGGACAGGCAATCAGCCCCAGCATTTT.

The chain uses TRBV10-3 and TRBJ2-7, with 7 bases fitting TRBD2. This CDR3 is 13 amino acids long. The trim removed 5 bases at V and 3 bases at J, leaving 4 bases unmatched. Germline CDR1 ENHRY, CDR2 SYGVKD. CDR3 DNA sequence: TGTGCCATCAGTAGCGGGATTATCTACGAGCAGTACTTC. Protein: CAISSGIIYEQYF.

The chain links TRBV6-5 to TRBJ2-1; 7 positions agree with TRBD2. The germline gives CDR1 MNHEY, CDR2 SVGAGI. Trimming took 8 bases from V and 5 from J; bases not matched to a gene: 6. The CDR3 runs to 13 residues. The CDR3: CASGGGGHNEQFF. The CDR3 region has the DNA TGTGCCAGCGGGGGGGGAGGCCACAATGAGCAGTTCTTC.

The rearrangement joins TRBV6-5 to TRBJ1-5, with D unclear. The CDR3 spans 15 residues. V gave up 0 bases and J gave up 6 bases, with 12 bases separating them. Germline loops: CDR1 MNHEY, CDR2 SVGAGI. CDR3 amino acids: CASSYSRVGFQPQHF. In DNA form, the CDR3 reads TGTGCCAGCAGTTACTCAAGGGTGGGGTTTCAGCCCCAGCATTTT.

The V call is TRBV7-6, the J call TRBJ2-1, with 8 bases aligning to TRBD2. The CDR3 spans 16 residues. Per germline, CDR1 SGHVS and CDR2 FNYEAQ. V lost 2 bases to trimming and J lost 7 bases; unmatched junction nucleotides: 10. The CDR3 DNA follows: TGTGCCAGCAGCTTAAGAAGCGGGAGTAACTTTAATGAGCAGTTCTTC. It yields the protein CASSLRSGSNFNEQFF.